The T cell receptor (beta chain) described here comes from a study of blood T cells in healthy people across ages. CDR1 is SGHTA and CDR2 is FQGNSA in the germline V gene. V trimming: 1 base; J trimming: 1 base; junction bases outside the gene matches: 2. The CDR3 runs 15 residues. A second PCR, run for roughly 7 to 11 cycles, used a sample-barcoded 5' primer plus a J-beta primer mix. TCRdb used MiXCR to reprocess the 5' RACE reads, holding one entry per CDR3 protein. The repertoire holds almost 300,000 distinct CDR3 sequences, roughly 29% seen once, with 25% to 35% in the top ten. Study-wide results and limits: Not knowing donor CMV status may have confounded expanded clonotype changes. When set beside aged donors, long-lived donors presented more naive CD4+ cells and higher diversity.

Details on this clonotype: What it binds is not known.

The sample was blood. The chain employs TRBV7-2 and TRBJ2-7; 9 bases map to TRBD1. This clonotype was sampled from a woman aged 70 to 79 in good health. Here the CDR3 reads CASSLGTGVSYEQYF. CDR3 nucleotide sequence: TGTGCCAGCAGCTTAGGGACAGGGGTTTCCTACGAGCAGTACTTC.